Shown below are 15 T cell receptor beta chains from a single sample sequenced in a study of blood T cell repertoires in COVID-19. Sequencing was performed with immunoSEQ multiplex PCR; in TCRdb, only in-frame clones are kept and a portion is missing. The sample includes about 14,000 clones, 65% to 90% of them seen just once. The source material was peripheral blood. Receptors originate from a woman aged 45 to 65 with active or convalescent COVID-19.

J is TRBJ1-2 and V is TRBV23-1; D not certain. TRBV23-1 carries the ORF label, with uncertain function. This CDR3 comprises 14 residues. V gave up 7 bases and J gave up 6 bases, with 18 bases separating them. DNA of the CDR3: TGCGCCAGCACCAGGAGGACCGACCGGCATGGCTACACCTTC. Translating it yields CASTRRTDRHGYTF.

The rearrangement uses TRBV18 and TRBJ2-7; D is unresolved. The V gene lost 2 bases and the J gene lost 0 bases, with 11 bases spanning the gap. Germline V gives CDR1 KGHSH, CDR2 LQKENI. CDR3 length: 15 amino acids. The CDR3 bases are TGTGCCAGCTCACCAGGCCAGGCGCTCTCCTACGAGCAGTACTTC. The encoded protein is CASSPGQALSYEQYF. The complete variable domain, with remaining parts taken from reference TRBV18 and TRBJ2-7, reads NAGVMQNPRHLVRRRGQEARLRCSPMKGHSHVYWYRQLPEEGLKFMVYLQKENIIDESGMPKERFSAEFPKEGPSILRIQQVVRGDSAAYFCASSPGQALSYEQYFGPGTRLTVT.

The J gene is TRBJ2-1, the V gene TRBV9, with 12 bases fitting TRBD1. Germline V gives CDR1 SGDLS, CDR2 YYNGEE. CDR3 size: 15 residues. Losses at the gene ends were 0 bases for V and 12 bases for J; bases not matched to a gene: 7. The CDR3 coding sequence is TGTGCCAGCAGCGTAGAGGGACAGGGGGCGCTTGGGCAGTTCTTC. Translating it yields CASSVEGQGALGQFF. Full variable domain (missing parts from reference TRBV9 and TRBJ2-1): DSGVTQTPKHLITATGQRVTLRCSPRSGDLSVYWYQQSLDQGLQFLIQYYNGEERAKGNILERFSAQQFPDLHSELNLSSLELGDSALYFCASSVEGQGALGQFFGPGTRLTVL.

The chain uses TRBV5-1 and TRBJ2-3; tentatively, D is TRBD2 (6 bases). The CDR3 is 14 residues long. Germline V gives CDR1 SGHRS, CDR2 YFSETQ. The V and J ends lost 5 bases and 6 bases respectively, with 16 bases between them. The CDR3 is CASSRGTDRDTQYF. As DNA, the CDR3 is TGCGCCAGCAGTCGCGGGACCGATAGGGATACGCAGTATTTT.

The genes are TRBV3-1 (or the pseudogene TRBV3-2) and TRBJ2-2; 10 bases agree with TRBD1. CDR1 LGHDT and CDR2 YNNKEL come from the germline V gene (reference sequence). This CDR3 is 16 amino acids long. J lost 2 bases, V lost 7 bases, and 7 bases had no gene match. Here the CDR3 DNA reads TGTGCCAGCAAAAAGGGACAGGGGTTCAACACCGGGGAGCTGTTTTTT. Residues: CASKKGQGFNTGELFF.

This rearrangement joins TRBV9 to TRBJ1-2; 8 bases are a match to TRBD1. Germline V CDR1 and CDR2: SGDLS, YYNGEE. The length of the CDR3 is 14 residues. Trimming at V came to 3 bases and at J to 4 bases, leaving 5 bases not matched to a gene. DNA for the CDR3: TGTGCCAGCAGCGGACAGGGGAAGGGCTATGGCTACACCTTC. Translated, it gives CASSGQGKGYGYTF.

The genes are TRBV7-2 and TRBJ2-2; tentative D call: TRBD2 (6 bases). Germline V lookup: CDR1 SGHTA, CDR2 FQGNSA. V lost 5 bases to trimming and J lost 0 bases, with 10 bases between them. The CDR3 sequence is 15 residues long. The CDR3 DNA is TGTGCCAGCAGCCCTGGACTATCGAACACCGGGGAGCTGTTTTTT. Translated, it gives CASSPGLSNTGELFF.

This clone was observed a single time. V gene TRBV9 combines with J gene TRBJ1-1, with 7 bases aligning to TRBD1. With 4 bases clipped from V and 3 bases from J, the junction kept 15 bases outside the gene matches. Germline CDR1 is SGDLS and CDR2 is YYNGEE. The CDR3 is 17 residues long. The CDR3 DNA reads TGTGCCAGCAGCCCCCGGGGCGGGACAGCGTTATACACTGAAGCTTTCTTT. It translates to CASSPRGGTALYTEAFF.

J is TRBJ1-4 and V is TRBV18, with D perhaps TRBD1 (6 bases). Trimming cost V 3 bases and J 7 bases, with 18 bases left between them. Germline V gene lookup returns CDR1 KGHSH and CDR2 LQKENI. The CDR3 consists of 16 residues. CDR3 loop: CASSPSLQGGSEKLFF. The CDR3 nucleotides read TGTGCCAGCTCACCCTCCCTACAGGGCGGTAGTGAAAAACTGTTTTTT. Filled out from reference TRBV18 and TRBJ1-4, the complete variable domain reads NAGVMQNPRHLVRRRGQEARLRCSPMKGHSHVYWYRQLPEEGLKFMVYLQKENIIDESGMPKERFSAEFPKEGPSILRIQQVVRGDSAAYFCASSPSLQGGSEKLFFGSGTQLSVL.

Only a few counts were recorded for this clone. CDR3 sequence: CASSSRASGSYNEQFF. CDR3 nucleotide sequence: TGTGCCAGCAGCTCCCGGGCTAGCGGATCCTACAATGAGCAGTTCTTC. The chain carries TRBV11-3 and TRBJ2-1; 7 bases fit TRBD2. The ends lost 4 bases at V and 1 base at J; junction bases unmatched: 7. CDR3 length: 16 amino acids. Germline V gives CDR1 SGHNT, CDR2 YENEEA.

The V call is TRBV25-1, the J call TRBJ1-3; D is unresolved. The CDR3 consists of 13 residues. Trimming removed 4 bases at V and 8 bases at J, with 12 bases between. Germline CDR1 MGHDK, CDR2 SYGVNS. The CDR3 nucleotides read TGTGCCAGCAGTGGGGAGGGTGCAGACACCATATATTTT. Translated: CASSGEGADTIYF.

The CDR3 here is CASFRTGHNSPLHF. In nucleotides, the CDR3 is TGTGCCAGCTTTAGGACAGGGCATAATTCACCCCTCCACTTT. This chain connects TRBV21-1 to TRBJ1-6; TRBD1 is the table's D call, not checked against the DNA. TRBV21-1 is a listed pseudogene. This CDR3 spans 14 amino acids.

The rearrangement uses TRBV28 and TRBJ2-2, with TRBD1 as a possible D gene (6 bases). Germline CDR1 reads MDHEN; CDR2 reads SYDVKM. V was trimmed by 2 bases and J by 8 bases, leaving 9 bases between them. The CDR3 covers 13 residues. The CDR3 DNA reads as TGTGCCAGCAGTTTAACAGGGCGGGGGGAGCTGTTTTTT. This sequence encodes CASSLTGRGELFF.

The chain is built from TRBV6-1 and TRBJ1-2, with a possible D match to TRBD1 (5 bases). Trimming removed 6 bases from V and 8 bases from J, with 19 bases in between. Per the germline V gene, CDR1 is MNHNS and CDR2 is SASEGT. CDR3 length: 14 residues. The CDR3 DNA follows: TGTGCCAGCAGCCGCCCCGACAGAAACTTGGGCTACACCTTC. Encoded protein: CASSRPDRNLGYTF.

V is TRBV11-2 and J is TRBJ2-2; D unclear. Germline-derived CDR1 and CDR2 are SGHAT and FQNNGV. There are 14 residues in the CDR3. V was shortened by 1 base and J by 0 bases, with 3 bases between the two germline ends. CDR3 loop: CASSLAANTGELFF. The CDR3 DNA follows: TGTGCCAGCAGCTTAGCGGCGAACACCGGGGAGCTGTTTTTT.